This T cell receptor beta chain was obtained from a study of shared clonotypes between healthy human individuals (TCRdb year 2020). Broadly, across the study: A few men and a couple of women, aged 18 to 49 years, made up the cohort. For each donor, CD4 naive and CD4 memory were each given three plates, CD8 naive was given two plates, and CD8 memory was given one plate. To estimate repertoire size and how much clonotype sharing occurs between individuals, the study deeply sequenced the blood TCR repertoires of several healthy adults. Libraries were prepared and TCR repertoires were sequenced by different laboratories using diverse techniques, in order to increase sequencing depth and limit assay-specific biases. Each donor's leukapheresis produced roughly between roughly 0.85 and 10 billion PBMCs. Study-wide conclusions, independent of this receptor: Pairwise subsampling led to the expectation that sequencing depth would affect the degree of clonotype sharing among donors. Sampling was limited to blood, and TCR repertoires in tissue likely differ from TCR repertoires in blood. Incomplete sequencing was indicated by rarefaction of sorted-subset datasets, despite the large sequencing depth. Compared with non-shared clonotypes, the clonotypes found in all four sorted-subset donors had higher generation probabilities. Sharing across a few donors was observed for 4.5% to 6.5% of naive CD4, about 3.2% of naive CD8, 2% to 2.5% of memory CD4, and approximately 0.41% of memory CD8 clonotypes. Naive subsets generally had larger estimated clonotype richness than memory subsets. The small number of donors limited the genetic and exposure-history diversity represented.

For the CD8 naive samples, CD45RO-negative cells were positively selected for CCR7, yielding a CD45RA+CCR7+ population from which TemRA cells were excluded. The donors were healthy, HIV-negative adults with no recently reported acute infections or vaccinations. Every donor was a Caucasian adult living in Nashville, Tennessee, USA. Blood was obtained by leukapheresis, after which PBMCs were separated by Ficoll-Histopaque density gradient centrifugation and cryopreserved in liquid nitrogen vapor phase. Purity and quantity of every magnetically sorted T cell population were checked by analytical flow cytometry. Each sorted fraction had its genomic DNA isolated and then quantified by UV absorbance on a Nanodrop 2000c. A note on this clone: Its antigen is still unknown. No base quality values were provided; no much bigger clone lies one nucleotide off.

Via the germline V gene, CDR1 is LGHNA and CDR2 YSLEER. The CDR3 has 15 amino acids, counting the end cysteine and phenylalanine. Left in the record is the CDR3 DNA by itself, 45 bases read in frame from the first base. Trimming at the junction amounts to 0 bases on V and 4 bases on J, and the germline ends lie 12 bases apart. Using the deep immunoSEQ assay, multiplex PCR amplified TCR CDR3 regions from genomic DNA. For each cell subset, the extracted genomic DNA was distributed evenly across all wells of several immunoSEQ 96-well plates, and each plate served as one replicate. For sorted subsets, 200 to 250 ng genomic DNA, equal to tens of thousands of T cell genomes, was loaded into each replicate PCR. Purified libraries were quantified with a Qubit 3.0 fluorometer, sized on a Bioanalyzer 2100, and re-quantified with the KAPA Library Quantification kit. A separate single-read 150-cycle Illumina NextSeq 550 flow cell was used to sequence each immunoSEQ 96-well plate. The original methods were these. Because only junctional sequences without quality scores were contained in the immunoSEQ output, filtering matching that applied to full-length reads could not be performed. To assign V/J genes and CDR3, sequences were annotated using PyIR, a Python wrapper for IgBLAST v1.9, with IMGT germline references. Reads were removed for weak V/J assignments (E-value above 1e-6), missing CDR3, stop codons, out-of-frame junctions, or ambiguous translated residues. V3J clonotypes were defined as sequences sharing an identical inferred V gene, J gene, and CDR3 amino acid sequence. Percentage overlap between repertoires was calculated by dividing the number of shared unique clonotypes by the size of the smaller repertoire. Three approaches were used to assess repertoire richness: RTK rarefaction, the Chao1 estimator, and Recon v2.1 estimates of unobserved clonotypes. Generation probabilities for all TCRbeta clonotypes obtained by the gDNA method from several donors were computed using OLGA. TCRdb took over this immuneACCESS table, retaining in-frame rearrangements with V and J assigned. Such tables are incomplete; in checked studies, under half of the missing clones stem from an unresolved V gene, and the remainder is unexplained. From that table come the V and J calls and clone size; the DNA was used to work out D and trimming. This sample holds roughly 1,800,000 clones; about 95% were observed only once. Of the sample, 1.2% falls within the top ten clones.

The sequence was collected from a young man in good health. The chain is encoded by TRBV4-3 joined to TRBJ1-2; possibly the D gene is TRBD1, per 6 matching bases. The sequenced material came from naive CD8+ T cells sorted from blood. This specimen's cell subset or site label, interpreted: CD45RA+CCR7+. The base sequence is TGCGCCAGCAGCCAAGAGGGATCAGGGGCCTATGGCTACACCTTC. It is translated as CASSQEGSGAYGYTF.